These T cell receptor beta chains were read from a single sample in a study of blood T cell repertoires in COVID-19. Method: immunoSEQ multiplex PCR; TCRdb's copy keeps in-frame clones and lacks some. The repertoire consists of about 240,000 clones, with around 90% occurring once and the leading ten covering roughly 0.8%. Sequencing was done on a sample of peripheral blood. These receptors were collected from a man younger than 45 with COVID-19, enrolled during active disease. Both conserved end residues are part of each CDR3. D genes are given only for firm matches. Size tells how often a clone was seen (once, few, many) or the class of an expanded clone, and some rows leave it out.

>TRBJ2-7|NA|TRBD1|TRBV7-9
CASSFGQGAHEQYF
TGTGCCAGCAGCTTTGGACAGGGGGCCCACGAGCAGTACTTC
>TRBJ1-1|NA|TRBD1|TRBV6-2/TRBV6-3
CASSYATGTGGPTEAFF
TGTGCCAGCAGTTACGCGACCGGGACAGGGGGTCCAACTGAAGCTTTCTTT
>TRBJ1-1|NA|TRBD1|TRBV19
CASSIHPRDRGVTEAFF
TGTGCCAGTAGTATCCACCCACGGGACAGGGGGGTCACTGAAGCTTTCTTT
>TRBJ1-1|NA|TRBD1|TRBV5-1
CASRQGENTEAFF
TGCGCCAGCAGACAGGGGGAGAACACTGAAGCTTTCTTT
>TRBJ1-1|NA|TRBD1|TRBV24-1
CATRGQGTEAFF
TGTGCCACCAGAGGACAGGGCACTGAAGCTTTCTTT
>TRBJ2-2|NA|TRBD1|TRBV5-1
CASSRDRATGELFF
TGCGCCAGCAGCCGGGACAGAGCAACCGGGGAGCTGTTTTTT
>TRBJ2-1|NA|NA|TRBV9
CASSAPGTSRNEQFF
TGTGCCAGCAGCGCCCCCGGGACATCCCGCAATGAGCAGTTCTTC
>TRBJ1-2|NA|NA|TRBV7-9
CASSLRGGEVPYGYTF
TGTGCCAGCAGCTTGCGCGGCGGGGAGGTCCCGTATGGCTACACCTTC
>TRBJ2-1|NA|TRBD2|TRBV2
CASSPGLAITYNEQFF
TGTGCCAGCAGCCCGGGACTAGCGATTACCTACAATGAGCAGTTCTTC
>TRBJ1-2|NA|NA|TRBV7-5
CVRSSWTGGGYGYTF
TGTGTCAGAAGCTCTTGGACAGGGGGGGGCTATGGCTACACCTTC
>TRBJ1-2|NA|NA|TRBV19
CASRVGYGYTF
TGTGCCAGCAGGGTCGGCTATGGCTACACCTTC
>TRBJ1-1|NA|TRBD1|TRBV3-1/TRBV3-2
CASSRQGARDTEAFF
TGTGCCAGCAGCCGACAGGGGGCGCGGGACACTGAAGCTTTCTTT
>TRBJ2-2|few|NA|TRBV7-6
CASSLGTDVAGELFF
TGTGCCAGCAGCTTAGGGACAGATGTGGCCGGGGAGCTGTTTTTT
>TRBJ2-2|NA|TRBD2|TRBV12-5
CASGLVPAGDTGELFF
TGTGCTAGTGGTTTGGTTCCAGCGGGGGACACCGGGGAGCTGTTTTTT
>TRBJ1-1|NA|NA|TRBV5-4
CASSLDGSTEAFF
TGTGCCAGCAGCTTGGACGGGTCCACTGAAGCTTTCTTT
>TRBJ2-1|few|TRBD2|TRBV6-2/TRBV6-3
CASSQTSGRYNEQFF
TGTGCCAGCAGTCAAACTAGCGGACGATACAATGAGCAGTTCTTC
>TRBJ2-1|NA|TRBD2|TRBV14
CASSQVGEGLAGVGEQFF
TGTGCCAGCAGCCAAGTTGGAGAAGGACTAGCGGGGGTCGGTGAGCAGTTCTTC
>TRBJ1-2|NA|NA|TRBV5-6
CASSSSGNYGYTF
TGTGCCAGCAGCTCCTCAGGAAACTATGGCTACACCTTC
>TRBJ1-5|NA|TRBD1|TRBV28
CASSSRGTGGLNQPQHF
TGTGCCAGCAGTTCCCGGGGGACAGGGGGGCTCAATCAGCCCCAGCATTTT
>TRBJ1-3|once|TRBD1|TRBV7-3
CASSFSGTEGGNTIYF
TGTGCCAGCAGCTTCTCCGGGACAGAAGGTGGAAACACCATATATTTT
>TRBJ2-7|NA|TRBD2|TRBV5-5
CASSLALAGGPSYEQYF
TGTGCCAGCAGCTTGGCACTAGCGGGGGGGCCGTCCTACGAGCAGTACTTC
>TRBJ2-5|NA|TRBD1|TRBV15
CATSRSPDRGRETQYF
TGTGCCACCAGCAGATCGCCCGACAGGGGACGGGAGACCCAGTACTTC
>TRBJ1-6|NA|TRBD1|TRBV29-1
CSVKTGESPLHF
TGCAGCGTTAAGACAGGGGAATCACCCCTCCACTTT
>TRBJ2-6|NA|NA|TRBV28
CASSLTGSGANVLTF
TGTGCCAGCAGTTTGACAGGATCTGGGGCCAACGTCCTGACTTTC